Sequencing of this T cell receptor beta chain was carried out in a study of Tregs in tolerant kidney transplant recipients. Findings and limits, study-wide: Tregs expanded with activated donor B cells seemed most donor-specific. Findings come from small patient numbers and require larger validation.

Only in-frame clones appear in the TCRdb table, and some are missing; sequencing was by immunoSEQ multiplex PCR. The table for this sample gives 25,000 to 35,000 clones. On this clone: Antigen specificity is unknown. The read ends 3 residues shy of where the CDR3 ends; the end is completed using the germline J gene.

From germline, CDR1 is MNHEY and CDR2 SVGEGT. The CDR3 is 16 residues long. Trimming removed 6 bases from V and 4 bases from J, with 22 bases in between. This clonotype was sampled from a human donor who received a combined kidney and bone marrow transplant. Source: CD8+ T cells from blood, taken before the transplant. The chain joins TRBV6-2 or TRBV6-3 to TRBJ2-7, with a possible D match to TRBD2 (6 bases). The DNA read from the CDR3 is TGTGCCAGCAGACCCCCAAATAGGGACTGGGAATACGAG. It yields the protein CASRPPNRDWEYE. The full CDR3 reads CASRPPNRDWEYEQYF.